Sequencing of this T cell receptor beta chain was carried out in a study of blood T cell repertoires in COVID-19. Study information: PBMCs, B-cell-depleted T cells, or T cells were the source of the cDNA or gDNA that made up the material.

The CDR3 contains 13 residues. V gave up 5 bases and J gave up 9 bases; unmatched junction bases: 4. Germline-derived CDR1 and CDR2 are SGHTA and FQGNSA. This table comes from immunoSEQ multiplex PCR, and its TCRdb copy is limited to in-frame clones, with some not included. The repertoire holds approximately 200,000 clones, approximately 80% seen once, with 8.5% to 12% in the top ten. The chain employs TRBV7-2 and TRBJ1-6; 7 bases align to TRBD1. The specimen was peripheral blood. This sequence was found in an elderly woman with acute or convalescent COVID-19. CDR3 in DNA: TGTGCCAGCAGCGTCAACAGGGGTTCACCCCTCCACTTT. It yields the protein CASSVNRGSPLHF.